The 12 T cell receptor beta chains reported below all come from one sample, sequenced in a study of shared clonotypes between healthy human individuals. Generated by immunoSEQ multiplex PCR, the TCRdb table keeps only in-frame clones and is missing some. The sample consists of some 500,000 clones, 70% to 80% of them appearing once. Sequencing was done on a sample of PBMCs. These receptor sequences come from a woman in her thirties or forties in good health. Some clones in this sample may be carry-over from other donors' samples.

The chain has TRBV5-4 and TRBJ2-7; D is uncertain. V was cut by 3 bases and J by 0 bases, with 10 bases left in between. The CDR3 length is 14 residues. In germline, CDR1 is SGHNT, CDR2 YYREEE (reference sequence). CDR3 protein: CASSSTVYSYEQYF. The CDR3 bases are TGTGCCAGCAGCTCAACAGTATACTCCTACGAGCAGTACTTC.

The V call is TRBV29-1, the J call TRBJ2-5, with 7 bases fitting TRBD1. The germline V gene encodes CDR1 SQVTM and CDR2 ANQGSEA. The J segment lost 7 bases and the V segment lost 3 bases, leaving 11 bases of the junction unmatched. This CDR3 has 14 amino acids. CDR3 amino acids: CSVEALGQEATQYF. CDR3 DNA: TGCAGCGTTGAGGCATTAGGACAGGAGGCGACCCAGTACTTC.

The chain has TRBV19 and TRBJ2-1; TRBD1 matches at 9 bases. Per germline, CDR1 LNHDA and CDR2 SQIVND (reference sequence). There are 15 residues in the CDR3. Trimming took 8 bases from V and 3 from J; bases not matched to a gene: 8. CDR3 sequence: CASSLDRGIYNEQFF. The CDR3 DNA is TGTGCCAGTTCTTTAGACAGGGGGATCTACAATGAGCAGTTCTTC.

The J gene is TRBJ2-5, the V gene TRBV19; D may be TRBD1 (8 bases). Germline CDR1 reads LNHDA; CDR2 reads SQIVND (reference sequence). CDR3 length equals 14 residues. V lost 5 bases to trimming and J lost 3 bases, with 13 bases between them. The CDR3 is CASSFTGGEETQYF. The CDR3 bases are TGTGCCAGTAGTTTCACAGGGGGGGAAGAGACCCAGTACTTC.

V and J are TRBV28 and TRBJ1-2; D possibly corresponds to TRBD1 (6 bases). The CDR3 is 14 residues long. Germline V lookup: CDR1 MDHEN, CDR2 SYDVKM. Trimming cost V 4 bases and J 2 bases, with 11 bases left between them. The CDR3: CASSSSQGNYGYTF. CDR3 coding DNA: TGTGCCAGCAGTTCATCTCAGGGGAACTATGGCTACACCTTC.

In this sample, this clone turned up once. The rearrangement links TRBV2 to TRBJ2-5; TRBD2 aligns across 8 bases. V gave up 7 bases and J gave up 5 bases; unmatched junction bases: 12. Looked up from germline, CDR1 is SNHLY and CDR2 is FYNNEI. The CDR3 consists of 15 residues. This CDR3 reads CASKPILAGGETQYF. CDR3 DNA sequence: TGTGCCAGCAAGCCCATCCTAGCGGGTGGGGAGACCCAGTACTTC.

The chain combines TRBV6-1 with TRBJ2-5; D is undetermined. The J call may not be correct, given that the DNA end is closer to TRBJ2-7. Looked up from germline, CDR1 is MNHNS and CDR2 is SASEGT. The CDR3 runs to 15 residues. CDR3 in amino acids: CASSVLVESSYEQYF. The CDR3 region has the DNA TGTGCCAGCAGTGTCCTAGTAGAAAGCTCCTACGAGCAGTACTTC.

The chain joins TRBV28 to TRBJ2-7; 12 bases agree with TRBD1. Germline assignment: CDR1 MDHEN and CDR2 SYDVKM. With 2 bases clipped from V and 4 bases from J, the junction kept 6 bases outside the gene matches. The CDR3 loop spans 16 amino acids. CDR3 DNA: TGTGCCAGCAGTTTAAGTCGGGGACAGGGGGCTTACGAGCAGTACTTC. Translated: CASSLSRGQGAYEQYF.

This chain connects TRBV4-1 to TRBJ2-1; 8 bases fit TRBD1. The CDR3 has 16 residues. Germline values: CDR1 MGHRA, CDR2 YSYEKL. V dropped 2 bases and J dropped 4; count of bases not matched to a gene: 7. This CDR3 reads CASSQYPDREYNEQFF. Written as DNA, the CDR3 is TGCGCCAGCAGCCAATATCCGGACAGGGAGTACAATGAGCAGTTCTTC.

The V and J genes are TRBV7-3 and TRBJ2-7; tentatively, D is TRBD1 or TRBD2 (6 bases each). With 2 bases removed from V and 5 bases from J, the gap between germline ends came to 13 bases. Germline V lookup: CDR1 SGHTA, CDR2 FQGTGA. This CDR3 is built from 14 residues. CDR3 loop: CASSLGLQGDEQYF. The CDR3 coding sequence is TGTGCCAGCAGCTTAGGACTACAGGGTGACGAGCAGTACTTC.

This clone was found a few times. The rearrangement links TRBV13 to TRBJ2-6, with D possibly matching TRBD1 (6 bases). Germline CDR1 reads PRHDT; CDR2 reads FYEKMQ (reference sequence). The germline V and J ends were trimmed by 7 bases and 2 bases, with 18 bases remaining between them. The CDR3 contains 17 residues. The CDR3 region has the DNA TGTGCCAGCACAGGGGACCGAGAGAAAACTGGGGCCAACGTCCTGACTTTC. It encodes CASTGDREKTGANVLTF.

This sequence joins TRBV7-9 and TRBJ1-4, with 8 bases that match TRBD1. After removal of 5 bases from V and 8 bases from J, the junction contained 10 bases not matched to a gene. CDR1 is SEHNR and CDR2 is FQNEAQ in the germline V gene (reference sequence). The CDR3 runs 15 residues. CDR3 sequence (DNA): TGTGCCAGCAGCATCCGACAGGGGAGTAGGGAAAAACTGTTTTTT. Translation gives CASSIRQGSREKLFF. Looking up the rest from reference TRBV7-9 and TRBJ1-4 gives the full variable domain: DTGVSQNPRHKITKRGQNVTFRCDPISEHNRLYWYRQTLGQGPEFLTYFQNEAQLEKSRLLSDRFSAERPKGSFSTLEIQRTEQGDSAMYLCASSIRQGSREKLFFGSGTQLSVL.